The 30 T cell receptor beta chains given below trace back to one sample, sequenced in a study of shared clonotypes between healthy human individuals. The table came from immunoSEQ multiplex PCR; TCRdb's copy has only in-frame clones and leaves some out. The profile shows about 800,000 clones, about 96% of them singletons. Naivety among CD8 cells was defined by CD45RO negativity and positive CCR7 selection, thereby excluding terminally differentiated effector memory CD45RA+ cells. Sequences were obtained from naive CD8+ T cells sorted from blood. The origin of the receptors is a man younger than 45 in good health.

The rearrangement joins TRBV7-6 to TRBJ2-7; perhaps TRBD1 as D (6 bases). The V end was cut by 4 bases, the J end by 4 bases, with 11 bases between. Germline V CDR1 and CDR2: SGHVS, FNYEAQ. The CDR3 has 13 residues. CDR3 loop: CASSYGDNYEQYF. The CDR3, as DNA: TGTGCCAGCAGCTATGGGGACAATTACGAGCAGTACTTC.

The J gene is TRBJ2-7, the V gene TRBV5-1; a weak D match, TRBD1 (5 bases). Trimming removed 2 bases at V and 4 bases at J, with 22 bases between. The germline V gene has CDR1 SGHRS and CDR2 YFSETQ. The CDR3 runs to 17 residues. The CDR3 loop is CASSLGVGHALSYEQYF. The CDR3 DNA reads TGCGCCAGCAGCTTAGGAGTCGGACATGCTTTGTCATACGAGCAGTACTTC.

The gene calls are TRBV28 and TRBJ1-1; tentatively, D is TRBD1 (5 bases). The CDR3 spans 14 residues. In germline, CDR1 is MDHEN, CDR2 SYDVKM. V was trimmed by 6 bases and J by 5 bases, leaving 16 bases between them. CDR3 in amino acids: CASRPTRGVTEAFF. For the CDR3, the DNA is TGTGCCAGCAGACCTACCCGAGGGGTGACTGAAGCTTTCTTT. Full variable domain (rest looked up from reference TRBV28 and TRBJ1-1): DVKVTQSSRYLVKRTGEKVFLECVQDMDHENMFWYRQDPGLGLRLIYFSYDVKMKEKGDIPEGYSVSREKKERFSLILESASTNQTSMYLCASRPTRGVTEAFFGQGTRLTVV.

The chain uses TRBV7-9 and TRBJ1-2; 8 bases agree with TRBD1. With V trimmed by 3 bases and J by 8 bases, 8 bases remained unmatched. This CDR3 has 14 amino acids. The germline CDR1 and CDR2 sequences are SEHNR and FQNEAQ (reference sequence). The CDR3 here is CASSFRDRSNGYTF. The DNA for the CDR3 is TGTGCCAGCAGCTTCCGGGACAGGTCGAACGGCTACACCTTC. Variable domain in full (rest from reference TRBV7-9 and TRBJ1-2): DTGVSQNPRHKITKRGQNVTFRCDPISEHNRLYWYRQTLGQGPEFLTYFQNEAQLEKSRLLSDRFSAERPKGSFSTLEIQRTEQGDSAMYLCASSFRDRSNGYTFGSGTRLTVV.

This chain links TRBV5-6 with TRBJ2-5, with 7 positions matching TRBD1. The CDR3 consists of 16 residues. V was pared by 0 bases and J by 2 bases, with 7 bases of the junction left unmatched. Germline V gene data show CDR1 as SGHDT and CDR2 as YYEEEE. The CDR3, as DNA: TGTGCCAGCAGCTTGGATATTGACAGGGCACAAGAGACCCAGTACTTC. Translation gives CASSLDIDRAQETQYF.

The chain recombines TRBV5-1 with TRBJ2-5; 7 bases fit TRBD1. V dropped 4 bases and J dropped 0; count of bases not matched to a gene: 9. CDR1 and CDR2 from the germline V gene are SGHRS and YFSETQ. The length of the CDR3 is 16 residues. The CDR3 coding sequence is TGCGCCAGCAGCGGAGGCTTGGGACAGAACCAAGAGACCCAGTACTTC. As protein: CASSGGLGQNQETQYF.

The chain has TRBV29-1 and TRBJ2-1, with D unclear. CDR1 SQVTM and CDR2 ANQGSEA come from the germline V gene. The germline V and J ends were trimmed by 4 bases and 4 bases, with 8 bases remaining between them. This CDR3 is 12 amino acids long. DNA for the CDR3: TGCAGCGTTGTCGGCGGATACAATGAGCAGTTCTTC. Translating gives CSVVGGYNEQFF.

The V and J genes are TRBV6-4 and TRBJ1-2; weak D call: TRBD1 (5 bases). V dropped 0 bases and J dropped 1 base, with 9 bases sitting between them. Germline CDR1 reads MRHNA; CDR2 reads SNTAGT. The CDR3 is 15 amino acids. The CDR3 nucleotides read TGTGCCAGCAGTGACTCGAGACAGATTAACTATGGCTACACCTTC. This codes for CASSDSRQINYGYTF.

V and J are TRBV28 and TRBJ1-2, with D possibly being TRBD1 (5 bases). The V end was cut by 5 bases, the J end by 5 bases, with 9 bases between. The CDR3 has 12 amino acids. In germline, CDR1 is MDHEN, CDR2 SYDVKM. The CDR3 nucleotides read TGTGCCAGCAGTGGGACGGCTTATGGCTACACCTTC. It yields the protein CASSGTAYGYTF.

The chain has TRBV5-4 and TRBJ2-7; no firm D call. V was clipped by 4 bases and J by 0 bases, with 11 bases between them. CDR3 length: 14 amino acids. Germline values: CDR1 SGHNT, CDR2 YYREEE (reference sequence). The CDR3 coding sequence is TGTGCCAGCAGCGCCGGCGATCTCTCCTACGAGCAGTACTTC. This gives the protein CASSAGDLSYEQYF.

Turning to this clone: The same CDR3 also results from other DNA sequences found in this sample. The chain couples TRBV2 to TRBJ2-1; D not resolved. The CDR3 is 14 residues long. Germline loops: CDR1 SNHLY, CDR2 FYNNEI. V lost 1 base to trimming and J lost 4 bases, with 8 bases between them. The CDR3: CASSEVRTYNEQFF. The CDR3 DNA reads as TGTGCCAGCAGTGAAGTAAGGACGTACAATGAGCAGTTCTTC.

The chain uses TRBV2 and TRBJ1-5; tentatively, D is TRBD1 (5 bases). The germline V and J ends were trimmed by 6 bases and 5 bases, with 17 bases remaining between them. Looked up from germline, CDR1 is SNHLY and CDR2 is FYNNEI. This CDR3 spans 15 amino acids. This chain's CDR3 is CASSAGQGDDQPQHF. CDR3 bases: TGTGCCAGCAGCGCCGGACAAGGCGACGATCAGCCCCAGCATTTT.

The chain couples TRBV6-1 to TRBJ2-7, with 7 bases lining up with TRBD1. Germline-derived CDR1 and CDR2 are MNHNS and SASEGT. Unmatched junction bases numbered 2, after V lost 3 bases and J lost 3 bases. The CDR3 sequence is 13 residues long. CDR3 nucleotide sequence: TGTGCCAGCAGTGAGGGACAGAACTACGAGCAGTACTTC. Its translation is CASSEGQNYEQYF.

The chain joins TRBV6-5 to TRBJ2-1; no reliable D call. Trimming shortened V by 2 bases and J by 2 bases, and 10 bases separated the two germline ends. Per germline, CDR1 MNHEY and CDR2 SVGAGI. This CDR3 spans 15 amino acids. The CDR3 here is CASSYGRRAYNEQFF. The CDR3 nucleotides read TGTGCCAGCAGTTACGGCCGCCGGGCCTACAATGAGCAGTTCTTC.

This clone was observed once. The V gene is TRBV6-5, the J gene TRBJ2-1; 7 nucleotides line up with TRBD1. Trimming at V came to 6 bases and at J to 7 bases, leaving 6 bases not matched to a gene. CDR1 is MNHEY, CDR2 SVGAGI, per germline. This CDR3 spans 13 amino acids. For the CDR3, the DNA is TGTGCCAGCAGCCTCGGGACAGTAAATGAGCAGTTCTTC. The encoded protein is CASSLGTVNEQFF.

The chain couples TRBV5-1 to TRBJ2-6, with 8 bases that match TRBD1. The CDR3 has 17 residues. Germline V gene data show CDR1 as SGHRS and CDR2 as YFSETQ. The J segment lost 3 bases and the V segment lost 4 bases, leaving 9 bases of the junction unmatched. The CDR3 nucleotides read TGCGCCAGCAGCCCAGGGGGCTTACACTTTGGGGCCAACGTCCTGACTTTC. The encoded protein is CASSPGGLHFGANVLTF.

The gene calls are TRBV11-2 and TRBJ1-5; D possibly corresponds to TRBD1 (5 bases). The V and J ends lost 5 bases and 11 bases respectively, with 13 bases between them. CDR1 and CDR2 from the germline V gene are SGHAT and FQNNGV. The CDR3 spans 12 residues. CDR3: CASSADSRSQHF. CDR3 nucleotides: TGTGCCAGCAGCGCCGACAGCCGCTCCCAGCATTTT.

The J gene is TRBJ2-7, the V gene TRBV27; TRBD1 aligns across 9 bases. This CDR3 contains 14 residues. J gave up 4 bases and V 6 bases, and 7 bases lay outside the gene matches. The germline V gene encodes CDR1 MNHEY and CDR2 SMNVEV (reference sequence). In nucleotides, the CDR3 is TGTGCCAGCAGCCGGACAGGGGACTTTTACGAGCAGTACTTC. This codes for CASSRTGDFYEQYF.

The chain couples TRBV5-4 to TRBJ2-1, with 7 bases fitting TRBD2. Per germline, CDR1 SGHNT and CDR2 YYREEE (reference sequence). The CDR3 loop spans 17 amino acids. J lost 6 bases, V lost 1 base, and 13 bases had no gene match. The CDR3 spells CASSLPLKGTGGNEQFF. The CDR3 DNA reads as TGTGCCAGCAGCTTGCCCTTGAAAGGGACGGGAGGCAATGAGCAGTTCTTC.

The chain couples TRBV9 to TRBJ2-5; 10 nucleotides line up with TRBD2. Germline CDR1 reads SGDLS; CDR2 reads YYNGEE. This CDR3 comprises 15 residues. J gave up 3 bases and V 3 bases, and 5 bases lay outside the gene matches. The CDR3 sequence: CASSASGRGEETQYF. CDR3 in DNA: TGTGCCAGCAGCGCTAGCGGGAGAGGGGAAGAGACCCAGTACTTC.

The gene calls are TRBV28 and TRBJ1-4, with 8 bases aligning to TRBD1. CDR3 length: 15 amino acids. Per the germline V gene, CDR1 is MDHEN and CDR2 is SYDVKM. V gave up 4 bases and J gave up 7 bases; unmatched junction bases: 8. The CDR3 nucleotides are TGTGCCAGCAGTTCCGGACAGGGAGTGGGTGAAAAACTGTTTTTT. It translates to CASSSGQGVGEKLFF.

This clone was seen a single time. V and J are TRBV5-1 and TRBJ2-7, with 7 nucleotides matching TRBD2. Germline values: CDR1 SGHRS, CDR2 YFSETQ. The length of the CDR3 is 14 residues. V shed 1 base and J 3 bases; nucleotides not matched to a gene: 4. As DNA, the CDR3 is TGCGCCAGCAGCTTGTATGCGGGAGACTACGAGCAGTACTTC. Amino acids: CASSLYAGDYEQYF.

The rearrangement links TRBV6-1 to TRBJ1-2; 9 bases agree with TRBD1. V shed 2 bases and J 4 bases; nucleotides not matched to a gene: 11. The CDR3 loop spans 17 amino acids. Germline-derived CDR1 and CDR2 are MNHNS and SASEGT. The CDR3 DNA reads as TGTGCCAGCAGTGAAAGCCAACAGGGGGCGATCTTCTATGGCTACACCTTC. Translating it yields CASSESQQGAIFYGYTF.

V gene TRBV7-9 combines with J gene TRBJ2-3, with D perhaps TRBD2 (6 bases). This CDR3 has 15 residues. Germline assignment: CDR1 SEHNR and CDR2 FQNEAQ (reference sequence). The V end was cut by 3 bases, the J end by 5 bases, with 15 bases between. The CDR3 protein is CASSFYLPGGDTQYF. In nucleotides, the CDR3 is TGTGCCAGCAGCTTTTACCTACCCGGGGGAGATACGCAGTATTTT. The entire variable domain, with the rest obtained from reference TRBV7-9 and TRBJ2-3, is as follows: DTGVSQNPRHKITKRGQNVTFRCDPISEHNRLYWYRQTLGQGPEFLTYFQNEAQLEKSRLLSDRFSAERPKGSFSTLEIQRTEQGDSAMYLCASSFYLPGGDTQYFGPGTRLTVL.

Here the CDR3 reads CASSLAGAGIHEQYF. As DNA, the CDR3 is TGCGCCAGCAGCTTGGCCGGGGCAGGGATCCACGAGCAGTACTTC. The V call is TRBV5-1, the J call TRBJ2-7; D is tentatively TRBD1 or TRBD2 (5 bases each). The ends were cut back, 0 bases at V and 5 bases at J, with 15 bases in the middle. The CDR3 extends over 15 amino acids. Germline V gene sequence: CDR1 SGHRS, CDR2 YFSETQ.

J is TRBJ2-7 and V is TRBV27; perhaps TRBD1 as D (5 bases). V lost 4 bases, J lost 0 bases, and 13 bases lay in between. The CDR3 contains 15 residues. CDR1 is MNHEY, CDR2 SMNVEV, per germline (reference sequence). CDR3 protein: CASSYKGIGSYEQYF. As DNA, the CDR3 is TGTGCCAGCAGTTATAAGGGGATTGGCTCCTACGAGCAGTACTTC.

This clone occurred a few times. J is TRBJ1-5 and V is TRBV27, with D possibly TRBD1 on 5 matching bases. Trimming pared 6 bases from V and 0 bases from J, leaving 15 bases between. Germline V gene lookup returns CDR1 MNHEY and CDR2 SMNVEV (reference sequence). The CDR3 length is 16 residues. The CDR3 region has the DNA TGTGCCAGCAGAGACTCAGCGGGGCTTAGCAATCAGCCCCAGCATTTT. It is translated as CASRDSAGLSNQPQHF.

A single count supports this clone. The chain recombines TRBV4-1 with TRBJ2-7, with a tentative D call TRBD1 (5 bases). Germline V gives CDR1 MGHRA, CDR2 YSYEKL. CDR3 length: 15 amino acids. Trimming took 1 base from V and 0 from J, leaving 10 bases between them. CDR3 in amino acids: CASSQGRESSYEQYF. CDR3 DNA sequence: TGCGCCAGCAGCCAAGGCAGGGAAAGCTCCTACGAGCAGTACTTC.

This chain connects TRBV19 to TRBJ2-2; 7 nucleotides align to TRBD1. Germline CDR1 reads LNHDA; CDR2 reads SQIVND (reference sequence). The CDR3 is 16 residues long. Germline trimming cut 3 bases from V and 1 base from J; bases unmatched to any gene: 5. The CDR3 region is CASSIYRGMNTGELFF. In DNA, the CDR3 is TGTGCCAGTAGTATCTACAGGGGTATGAACACCGGGGAGCTGTTTTTT.

The V gene is TRBV27, the J gene TRBJ2-7, with D perhaps matching TRBD1 (6 bases). Per germline, CDR1 MNHEY and CDR2 SMNVEV (reference sequence). Deletions cut 5 bases from V and 2 bases from J, with 19 bases between. The length of the CDR3 is 16 residues. CDR3 sequence reads: CASSPQGSGIPYEQYF. For the CDR3, the DNA is TGTGCCAGCAGTCCGCAGGGGAGCGGAATACCCTACGAGCAGTACTTC.